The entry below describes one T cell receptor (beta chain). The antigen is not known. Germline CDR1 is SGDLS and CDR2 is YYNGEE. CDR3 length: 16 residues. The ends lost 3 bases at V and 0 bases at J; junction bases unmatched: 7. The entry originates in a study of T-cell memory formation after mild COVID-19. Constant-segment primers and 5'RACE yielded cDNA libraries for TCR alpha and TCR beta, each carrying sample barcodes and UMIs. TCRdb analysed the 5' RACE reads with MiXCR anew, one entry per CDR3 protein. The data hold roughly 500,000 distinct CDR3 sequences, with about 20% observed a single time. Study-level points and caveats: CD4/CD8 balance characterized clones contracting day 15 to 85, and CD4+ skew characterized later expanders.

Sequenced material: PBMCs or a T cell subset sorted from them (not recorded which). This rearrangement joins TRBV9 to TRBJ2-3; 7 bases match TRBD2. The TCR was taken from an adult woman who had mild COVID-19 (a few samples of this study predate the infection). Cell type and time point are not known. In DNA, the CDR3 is TGTGCCAGCAGCGAGACCTCGGGGGGAAGCACAGATACGCAGTATTTT. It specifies CASSETSGGSTDTQYF.